Following are 2 T cell receptor beta chains from one sample sequenced in a study of cytomegalovirus exposure and HLA in healthy donors. The repertoire was sequenced with immunoSEQ multiplex PCR; TCRdb's copy has only in-frame clones and lacks some. The table has about 360,000 clones, 86% seen once. Input material: PBMCs. The source is a woman aged 18-29 years in good health and CMV-seronegative.

This chain uses TRBV4-1 with TRBJ2-7; a weak D match, TRBD2 (6 bases). This CDR3 spans 15 amino acids. Trimming removed 0 bases from V and 4 bases from J, with 13 bases in between. Germline V gives CDR1 MGHRA, CDR2 YSYEKL. CDR3 residues: CASSQERARGYEQYF. CDR3 in DNA: TGCGCCAGCAGCCAAGAACGCGCGCGGGGTTACGAGCAGTACTTC.

CDR3 in amino acids: CASSPLGGQSYGYTF. CDR3 sequence (DNA): TGTGCCAGCAGCCCCCTGGGGGGGCAAAGCTATGGCTACACCTTC. The chain joins TRBV7-9 to TRBJ1-2; TRBD1 is a possible D gene (6 bases). The CDR3 sequence is 15 residues long. V was pared by 5 bases and J by 4 bases, with 17 bases between. Germline assignment: CDR1 SEHNR and CDR2 FQNEAQ (reference sequence). The entire variable domain, with the rest obtained from reference TRBV7-9 and TRBJ1-2, is as follows: DTGVSQNPRHKITKRGQNVTFRCDPISEHNRLYWYRQTLGQGPEFLTYFQNEAQLEKSRLLSDRFSAERPKGSFSTLEIQRTEQGDSAMYLCASSPLGGQSYGYTFGSGTRLTVV.